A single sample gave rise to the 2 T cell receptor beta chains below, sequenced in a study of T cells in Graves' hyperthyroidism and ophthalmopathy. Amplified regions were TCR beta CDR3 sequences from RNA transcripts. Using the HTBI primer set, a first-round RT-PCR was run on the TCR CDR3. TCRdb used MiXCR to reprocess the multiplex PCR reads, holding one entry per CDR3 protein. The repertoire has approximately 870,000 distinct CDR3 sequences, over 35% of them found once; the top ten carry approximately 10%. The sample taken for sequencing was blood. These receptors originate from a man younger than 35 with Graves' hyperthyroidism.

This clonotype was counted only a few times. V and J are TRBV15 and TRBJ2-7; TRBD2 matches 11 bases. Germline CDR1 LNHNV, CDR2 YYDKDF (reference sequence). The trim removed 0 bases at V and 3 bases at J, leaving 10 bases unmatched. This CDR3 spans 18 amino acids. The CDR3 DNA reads TGTGCCACCAGCAGAGAATTGGCTACTAGCGGGGGATTCTACGAGCAGTACTTC. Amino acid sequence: CATSRELATSGGFYEQYF. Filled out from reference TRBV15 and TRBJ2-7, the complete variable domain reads DAMVIQNPRYQVTQFGKPVTLSCSQTLNHNVMYWYQQKSSQAPKLLFHYYDKDFNNEADTPDNFQSRRPNTSFCFLDIRSPGLGDTAMYLCATSRELATSGGFYEQYFGPGTRLTVT.

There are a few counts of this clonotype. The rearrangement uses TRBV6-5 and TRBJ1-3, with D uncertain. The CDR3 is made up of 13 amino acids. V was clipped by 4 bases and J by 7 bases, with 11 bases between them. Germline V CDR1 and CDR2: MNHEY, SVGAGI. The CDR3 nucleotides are TGTGCCAGCAGTTCGACCCTGGGCAACACCATATATTTT. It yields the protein CASSSTLGNTIYF.